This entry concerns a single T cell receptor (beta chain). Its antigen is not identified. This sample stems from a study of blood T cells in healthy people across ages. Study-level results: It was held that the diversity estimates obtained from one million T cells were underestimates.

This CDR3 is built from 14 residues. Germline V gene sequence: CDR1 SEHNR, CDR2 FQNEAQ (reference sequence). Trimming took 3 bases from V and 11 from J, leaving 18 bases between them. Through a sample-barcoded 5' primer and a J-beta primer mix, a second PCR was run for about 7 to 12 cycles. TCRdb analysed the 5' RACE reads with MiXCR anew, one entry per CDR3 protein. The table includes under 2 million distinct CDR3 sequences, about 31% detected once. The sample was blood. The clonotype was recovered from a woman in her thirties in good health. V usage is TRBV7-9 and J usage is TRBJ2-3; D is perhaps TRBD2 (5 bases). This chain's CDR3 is CASSFAQERFWQYF. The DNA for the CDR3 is TGTGCCAGCAGCTTCGCGCAAGAGCGGTTTTGGCAGTATTTT.